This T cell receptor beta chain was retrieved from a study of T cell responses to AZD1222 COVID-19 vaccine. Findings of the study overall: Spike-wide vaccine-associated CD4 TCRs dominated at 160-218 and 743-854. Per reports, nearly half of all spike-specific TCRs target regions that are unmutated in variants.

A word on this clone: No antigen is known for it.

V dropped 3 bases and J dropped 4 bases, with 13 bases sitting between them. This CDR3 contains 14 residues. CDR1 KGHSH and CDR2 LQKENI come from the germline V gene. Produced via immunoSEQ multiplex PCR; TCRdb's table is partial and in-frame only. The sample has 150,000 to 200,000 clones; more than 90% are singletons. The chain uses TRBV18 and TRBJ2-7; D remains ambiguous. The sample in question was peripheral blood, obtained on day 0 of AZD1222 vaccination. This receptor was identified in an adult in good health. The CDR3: CASSPYRASYEQYF. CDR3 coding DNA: TGTGCCAGCTCACCGTATCGGGCCTCATACGAGCAGTACTTC.